This T cell receptor beta chain is drawn from a study of immune evolution from preneoplasia to lung adenocarcinoma. Study context: HLA loss of heterozygosity: roughly 7.5% AIS, about 15% MIA, about 31% ADC, none AAH. Broader study findings: Normal lung had highest clonality; later lesions appeared denser, more diverse.

Comments on this clone: The antigen remains undetermined.

The protocol was immunoSEQ multiplex PCR, while the TCRdb copy is restricted to in-frame clones and leaves out a portion. Here the sample spans tens of thousands of clones, approximately 80% being singletons. The germline CDR1 and CDR2 sequences are SGHRS and YFSETQ. The J segment lost 3 bases and the V segment lost 4 bases, leaving 8 bases of the junction unmatched. The CDR3 runs 16 residues. The chain recombines TRBV5-1 with TRBJ1-1, with 11 bases matching TRBD1. This receptor was identified in a person in their sixties or seventies with lung adenocarcinoma. Source material: FFPE invasive lung adenocarcinoma tissue. The CDR3 loop is CASSRTGGALDTEAFF. In DNA, the CDR3 is TGCGCCAGCAGCAGGACAGGGGGCGCCTTAGACACTGAAGCTTTCTTT. The whole variable domain, filled in from reference TRBV5-1 and TRBJ1-1, reads KAGVTQTPRYLIKTRGQQVTLSCSPISGHRSVSWYQQTPGQGLQFLFEYFSETQRNKGNFPGRFSGRQFSNSRSEMNVSTLELGDSALYLCASSRTGGALDTEAFFGQGTRLTVV.